This note documents a single T cell receptor beta chain sequence. As yet, its antigen is unknown. It was with 60 Vbeta and 13 Jbeta primers that the PCR ran. Clones were sequenced by immunoSEQ multiplex PCR, and TCRdb holds only the in-frame ones, with some missing. The table lists some 110,000 clones, 75% to 85% of them singletons. The entry originates in a study of cytomegalovirus exposure and HLA in healthy donors. Study-wide points: Reportedly, fewer N-insertions than the approximately 700-donor mean appeared in an Asian-associated ancestry cluster in a later analysis.

CDR3 length: 14 residues. The germline V gene has CDR1 LNHNV and CDR2 YYDKDF (reference sequence). V shed 1 base and J 3 bases; nucleotides not matched to a gene: 3. The clonotype was recovered from a man younger than 45 in good health and CMV-seropositive. The chain couples TRBV15 to TRBJ2-7, with 7 bases identical to TRBD1. The specimen was PBMCs. The CDR3 DNA is TGTGCCACCAGCAGAGGGGACAGAGGCTACGAGCAGTACTTC. It encodes CATSRGDRGYEQYF.